This T cell receptor beta chain was recorded in a study of T cells after posttransplantation cyclophosphamide. Trimming stripped 1 base from V and 0 bases from J, with 9 bases between. Germline V gives CDR1 SEHNR, CDR2 FQNEAQ (reference sequence). This CDR3 region has 15 residues. This clone was counted many times. Its antigen is unknown. Sequenced by immunoSEQ multiplex PCR; TCRdb stores in-frame clones only, minus some. The sample shows 20,000 to 25,000 clones, none of them appearing just once. Peripheral blood was collected from the related graft donor on the marrow donation day. Study results and caveats: TRB clonality was highly associated with recipient CMV seropositivity and reactivation. Skin or GI-infiltrating T cells shared few TRB sequences with blood. Later post-transplant blood repertoires were often dominated by donor CD8+ memory clones.

Sample: PBMCs. The clonotype was recovered from a woman aged 60-75 years in good health, CMV-negative, and a related stem cell transplant donor. The genes are TRBV7-9 and TRBJ1-2, with D perhaps TRBD1 (6 bases). The CDR3 region is CASSLGQGPNYGYTF. In nucleotides, the CDR3 is TGTGCCAGCAGCTTAGGGCAGGGGCCTAACTATGGCTACACCTTC.